These T cell receptor beta chains were read from a single sample in a study of cytomegalovirus exposure and HLA in healthy donors. Libraries were prepared by immunoSEQ multiplex PCR; TCRdb keeps only in-frame clonotypes and omits some of them. The data contain approximately 65,000 clones, just over 95% of them seen just once; the ten biggest clones take up about 4.5%. The specimen was PBMCs. The receptors shown here come from a woman in her late teens or twenties in good health and CMV-seropositive. CDR3s include the opening cysteine and the closing phenylalanine or tryptophan. The D gene is left open where the match is weak. Expanded clones get a size class; other rows say once, few or many, or leave the size out.

v_gene	len	abundance	d_gene	j_gene	CDR3nt	CDR3aa
TRBV19	17	.	TRBD1	TRBJ2-7	TGTGCCAGTAGTATCGAGCGACCGGGACAGGGTCTAGGAGAGCAGTACTTC	CASSIERPGQGLGEQYF
TRBV6-1	16	.	.	TRBJ2-7	TGTGCCAGCAGTGAAGGACAGGCGAATCGACTCTACGAGCAGTACTTC	CASSEGQANRLYEQYF
TRBV13	13	.	.	TRBJ1-1	TGTGCCAGCAGCTTAAAGGAGGGCACTGAAGCTTTCTTT	CASSLKEGTEAFF
TRBV2	14	.	.	TRBJ2-7	TGTGCCAGCAGTACGCGTAGTAACTACTACGAGCAGTACTTC	CASSTRSNYYEQYF
TRBV7-3	17	.	TRBD1	TRBJ2-3	TGTGCCAGCAGCTTAAAACCCCGACAGGGGGGGACAGATACGCAGTATTTT	CASSLKPRQGGTDTQYF
TRBV28	14	.	TRBD1	TRBJ1-4	TGTGCCAGCAGCTCCGGGACAGGGCACGAAAAACTGTTTTTT	CASSSGTGHEKLFF
TRBV19	16	.	TRBD1	TRBJ2-2	TGTGCCAGTAGGATGAGACAGGGGTCTAACACCGGGGAGCTGTTTTTT	CASRMRQGSNTGELFF
TRBV7-2	12	.	.	TRBJ1-4	TGTGCCAGCAGCCGGGCGGGGGAAAAACTGTTTTTT	CASSRAGEKLFF
TRBV28	15	.	.	TRBJ2-3	TGTGCCAGCAGTTTATATTCCGGGTCGGGGGATACGCAGTATTTT	CASSLYSGSGDTQYF
TRBV5-1	15	.	.	TRBJ2-1	TGCGCCAGCAGCTTGGCGCGGGGCCCCTACAATGAGCAGTTCTTC	CASSLARGPYNEQFF
TRBV6-5	13	once	.	TRBJ1-1	TGTGCCAGCAGTTACTCAGGAGGAGTTGAAGCTTTCTTT	CASSYSGGVEAFF
TRBV10-1	13	.	.	TRBJ2-3	TGCGCCAGCAGTGGAGAACTCCTAATTTCGCAGTATTTT	CASSGELLISQYF
TRBV18	12	.	.	TRBJ2-1	TGTGCCAGCTCACCGGACAACAATGAGCAGTTCTTC	CASSPDNNEQFF
TRBV5-1	13	.	TRBD1	TRBJ1-1	TGCGCCAGCAGCTGGACAGGGGGGACTGAAGCTTTCTTT	CASSWTGGTEAFF
TRBV11-1	14	.	TRBD1	TRBJ2-1	TGTGCCAGCAGCTTAGGCGGACAGGGGATTCGGCAGTTCTTC	CASSLGGQGIRQFF
TRBV27	14	.	TRBD1	TRBJ2-5	TGTGCCAGCAGTTCCCCGGACAGGGAGGAGACCCAGTACTTC	CASSSPDREETQYF
TRBV28	17	.	TRBD2	TRBJ2-1	TGTGCCAGCAGTTCCCCCCGGACTAGCGGAACAAACAATGAGCAGTTCTTC	CASSSPRTSGTNNEQFF
TRBV4-3	16	.	.	TRBJ2-1	TGCGCCAGCAGCCAGACCCTAAGGGGTACCTACAATGAGCAGTTCTTC	CASSQTLRGTYNEQFF
TRBV29-1	16	.	TRBD2	TRBJ2-1	TGCAGCGTTGTCTGGCTAGCGGGAGGCTCCTACAATGAGCAGTTCTTC	CSVVWLAGGSYNEQFF
TRBV7-9	15	.	TRBD1	TRBJ1-1	TGTGCCAGCAGCTTAGGGACAGGGGGTTGGAAAGAAGCTTTCTTT	CASSLGTGGWKEAFF
TRBV13	15	.	TRBD2	TRBJ2-7	TGTGCCAGCAGTTCCGGGACTACGAGCTCCTACGAGCAGTACTTC	CASSSGTTSSYEQYF
TRBV10-3	15	.	TRBD1	TRBJ1-5	TGTGCCATCAGTGAGTCCGGACAGGGGAGTCAGCCCCAGCATTTT	CAISESGQGSQPQHF
TRBV6-4	15	.	.	TRBJ2-6	TGTGCCAGCAGTGAATCTGGAGCTGGGGCCAACGTCCTGACTTTC	CASSESGAGANVLTF
TRBV7-2	15	.	.	TRBJ2-7	TGTGCCAGCAGCTTAATTGGACGGACAAACTACGAGCAGTACTTC	CASSLIGRTNYEQYF
TRBV7-6	15	.	.	TRBJ2-1	TGTGCCAGCAGCTCCCCAACAGGATCCACCAATGAGCAGTTCTTC	CASSSPTGSTNEQFF
TRBV7-3	18	.	TRBD2	TRBJ2-7	TGTGCCAGCAGCTTAAGCCCACCGGGGGGGCTCGGCGGGAACGAGCAGTACTTC	CASSLSPPGGLGGNEQYF
TRBV11-3	15	.	.	TRBJ2-1	TGTGCCAGCAGCTTAGCCTGGGGGCCCTACAATGAGCAGTTCTTC	CASSLAWGPYNEQFF
TRBV30	16	.	TRBD2	TRBJ2-7	TGTGCCTGGAAGGGACTAGCGGGAGGACGATTCTACGAGCAGTACTTC	CAWKGLAGGRFYEQYF
TRBV28	15	.	TRBD1	TRBJ2-7	TGTGCCAGCAGTCCGACAGGGGAAGGGCATTTCGAGCAGTACTTC	CASSPTGEGHFEQYF
TRBV28	16	.	.	TRBJ2-3	TGTGCCAGCAGCCCGCATTGGGGCAGCTCACCAGATACGCAGTATTTT	CASSPHWGSSPDTQYF
TRBV6-6	14	.	.	TRBJ2-3	TGTGCCAGCAGTCCAGGGTCCTACACAGATACGCAGTATTTT	CASSPGSYTDTQYF